This is a list of T cell receptor beta chains from one sample in a study of shared clonotypes between healthy human individuals. Clones were read by immunoSEQ multiplex PCR, and TCRdb kept only the in-frame ones, dropping some. The profile covers roughly 1,500,000 clones, with 95% to 99% appearing a single time and roughly 0.4% taken by the ten largest. Sequencing was performed on naive CD4+ T cells sorted from blood. The receptors were gathered from a man younger than 45 in good health. Both conserved end residues are part of each CDR3. Each record gives: V gene, J gene, D gene, clone size, CDR3 DNA, CDR3 protein. A D gene is named only where the DNA matches it firmly. Size values are once, few and many counts, or a class for expanded clones, and some rows have none.

V gene: TRBV10-3; J gene: TRBJ2-5; D gene: .; clone size: .; CDR3 DNA: TGTGCCACGCAGGAACTATTCTCGCAAGAGACCCAGTACTTC; CDR3 protein: CATQELFSQETQYF
V gene: TRBV25-1; J gene: TRBJ2-3; D gene: .; clone size: .; CDR3 DNA: TGTGCCAGCAGTGCGCGCCTGGGAGCGCCACATACGCAGTATTTT; CDR3 protein: CASSARLGAPHTQYF
V gene: TRBV11-3; J gene: TRBJ2-3; D gene: .; clone size: .; CDR3 DNA: TGTGCCAGCAGCGGAGTGTCAGATACGCAGTATTTT; CDR3 protein: CASSGVSDTQYF
V gene: TRBV7-8; J gene: TRBJ2-1; D gene: TRBD1; clone size: .; CDR3 DNA: TGTGCCAGCAGCTTAGACCTACCGGGACAGTTTGAGCAGTTCTTC; CDR3 protein: CASSLDLPGQFEQFF
V gene: TRBV28; J gene: TRBJ1-2; D gene: .; clone size: once; CDR3 DNA: TGTGCCACCACAGGAGACTATGGCTACACCTTC; CDR3 protein: CATTGDYGYTF
V gene: TRBV19; J gene: TRBJ1-1; D gene: .; clone size: .; CDR3 DNA: TGTGCCAGTAGTACATTGAACACTGAAGCTTTCTTT; CDR3 protein: CASSTLNTEAFF
V gene: TRBV5-1; J gene: TRBJ1-4; D gene: TRBD1; clone size: .; CDR3 DNA: TGCGCCAGCAGACAGAACCCGGGACAGGGTGAAAAACTGTTTTTT; CDR3 protein: CASRQNPGQGEKLFF
V gene: TRBV12-5; J gene: TRBJ2-7; D gene: TRBD1; clone size: .; CDR3 DNA: TGTGCTAGTGGGCCGGGACAGGGCAGCTACGAGCAGTACTTC; CDR3 protein: CASGPGQGSYEQYF
V gene: TRBV28; J gene: TRBJ1-2; D gene: .; clone size: .; CDR3 DNA: TGTGCCAGCAGTCACAGGGTTGACTATGGCTACACCTTC; CDR3 protein: CASSHRVDYGYTF
V gene: TRBV27; J gene: TRBJ2-6; D gene: .; clone size: .; CDR3 DNA: TGTGCCAGCAGTGGGCAGGGGCGTGGAACTGGGGCCAACGTCCTGACTTTC; CDR3 protein: CASSGQGRGTGANVLTF
V gene: TRBV5-1; J gene: TRBJ2-1; D gene: .; clone size: .; CDR3 DNA: TGCGCCAGCAGCTTAGGTCTAGTAAGGGATGAGCAGTTCTTC; CDR3 protein: CASSLGLVRDEQFF
V gene: TRBV28; J gene: TRBJ1-1; D gene: .; clone size: .; CDR3 DNA: TGTGCCAGCAGTTTAGGCCCGAACACTGAAGCTTTCTTT; CDR3 protein: CASSLGPNTEAFF
V gene: TRBV6-5; J gene: TRBJ1-2; D gene: .; clone size: .; CDR3 DNA: TGTGCCAGCAGTTGGACCCCCCGGGACTATGGCTACACCTTC; CDR3 protein: CASSWTPRDYGYTF
V gene: TRBV7-2; J gene: TRBJ2-3; D gene: .; clone size: .; CDR3 DNA: TGTGCCAGCAGCTTAGAGTCCTACACAGATACGCAGTATTTT; CDR3 protein: CASSLESYTDTQYF
V gene: TRBV2; J gene: TRBJ2-3; D gene: TRBD2; clone size: .; CDR3 DNA: TGTGCCAGCGATAGCGGGAGTACAGATACGCAGTATTTT; CDR3 protein: CASDSGSTDTQYF
V gene: TRBV6-5; J gene: TRBJ2-3; D gene: .; clone size: .; CDR3 DNA: TGTGCCAGCGGCCTGTCCAGGGGTGGCACAGATACGCAGTATTTT; CDR3 protein: CASGLSRGGTDTQYF
V gene: TRBV7-2; J gene: TRBJ2-3; D gene: .; clone size: .; CDR3 DNA: TGTGCCAGCAGCTTAATTGTCAGGTCAGGGAGGCCAGATACGCAGTATTTT; CDR3 protein: CASSLIVRSGRPDTQYF